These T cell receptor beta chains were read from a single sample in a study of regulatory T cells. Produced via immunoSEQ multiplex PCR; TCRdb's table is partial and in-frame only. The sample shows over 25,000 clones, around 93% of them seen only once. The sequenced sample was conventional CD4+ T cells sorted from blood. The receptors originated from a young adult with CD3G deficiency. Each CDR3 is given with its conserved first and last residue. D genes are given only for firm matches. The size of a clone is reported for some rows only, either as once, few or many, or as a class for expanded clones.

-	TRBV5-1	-	CASSLNDMIGAEQFF
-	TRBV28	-	CASSAGLTRPFF
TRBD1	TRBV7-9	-	CASSSEGQGNTGELFF
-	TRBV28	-	CASSVGPPKAYEQYF
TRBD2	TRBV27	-	CASSFGGGETQYF
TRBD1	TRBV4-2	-	CASSQDRLTEAFF
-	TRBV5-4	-	CASSLVAHLGANVLTF
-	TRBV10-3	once	CAISEATPPGTQYF
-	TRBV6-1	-	CASSVGMQNEKLFF
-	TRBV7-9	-	CASSRDFNSPLHF
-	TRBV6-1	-	CASSDIGRANTEAFF
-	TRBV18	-	CASSPWRRETQYF
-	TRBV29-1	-	CSVEEGGRNYGYTF
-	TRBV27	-	CARNFRGRYNEQFF
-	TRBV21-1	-	CASSACRADTQYF
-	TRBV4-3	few	CASSQDRGGHQPQHF
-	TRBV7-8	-	CATPGPFSNQPQHF
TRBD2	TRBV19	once	CASSIRGSGGNEQFF
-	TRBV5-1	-	CASMGGTNEKLFF
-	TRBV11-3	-	CASSPKVGVAQYF
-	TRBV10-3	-	CAISERLLSGANVLTF
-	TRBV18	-	CASSPQGREQYF
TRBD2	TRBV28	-	CASSSGLALEQYF
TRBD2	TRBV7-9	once	CASSLAGLAQANEQFF
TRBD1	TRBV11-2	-	CASRWGQVEAGELFF
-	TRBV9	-	CASSANPGTNYGYTF
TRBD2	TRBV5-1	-	CASRLSGDSSYEQYF
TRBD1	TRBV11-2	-	CASSLRTGNSPLHF
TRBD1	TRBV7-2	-	CASSQTGGGNTEAFF
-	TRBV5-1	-	CASAEGPGNEQFF
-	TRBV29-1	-	CSTGTATSTDTQYF
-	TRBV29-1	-	CSVERAIGNTEAFF
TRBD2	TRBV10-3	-	CAISGLAGGPDTDTQYF
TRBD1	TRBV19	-	CASSSQGARYNEQFF
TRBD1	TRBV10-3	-	CAISAQGAREQYF
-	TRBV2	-	CASRDTRGNAYEQYF
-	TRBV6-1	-	CASQGGAGANVLTF
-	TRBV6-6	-	CASSSAQGTQAFF
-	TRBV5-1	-	CASSLEGTSYSPLHF